These 32 T cell receptor beta chains share one sample of origin, sequenced in a study of control samples from healthy donors and cancer patients. Libraries were prepared by immunoSEQ multiplex PCR; TCRdb keeps only in-frame clonotypes and omits some of them. The repertoire holds about 120,000 clones, with 75% to 95% as singletons. The sequenced sample was blood. The receptors shown here come from a man in his forties in good health.

This clone was detected a few times. The chain carries TRBV6-6 and TRBJ1-1; 8 nucleotides agree with TRBD1. V shed 6 bases, J shed 4 bases, and the junction held 7 bases outside the gene matches. In germline, CDR1 is MNHNY, CDR2 SVGAGI (reference sequence). The CDR3 extends over 14 amino acids. CDR3 DNA: TGTGCCAGCAGCCCGGCGACAGGGGTCACTGAAGCTTTCTTT. This translates into CASSPATGVTEAFF.

The chain recombines TRBV6-5 with TRBJ2-5; D not certain. Trimming shortened V by 1 base and J by 7 bases, and 19 bases separated the two germline ends. This CDR3 spans 16 amino acids. CDR1 and CDR2 from the germline V gene are MNHEY and SVGAGI. CDR3 amino acids: CASSYLASSFEGTQYF. CDR3 nucleotide sequence: TGTGCCAGCAGTTACTTGGCCTCAAGCTTCGAAGGGACCCAGTACTTC.

This chain links TRBV6-2 or TRBV6-3 with TRBJ2-7, with D possibly matching TRBD1 (5 bases). The CDR3 spans 13 residues. CDR1 MNHEY and CDR2 SVGEGT come from the germline V gene. V lost 4 bases, J lost 2 bases, and 9 bases lay in between. The CDR3 DNA sequence: TGTGCCAGCAGTTGGGGCAGCGCCTACGAGCAGTACTTC. Its translation is CASSWGSAYEQYF.

The rearrangement uses TRBV6-5 and TRBJ2-7; D call uncertain. CDR3 size: 14 residues. Trimming cost V 0 bases and J 4 bases, with 10 bases left between them. The germline V gene has CDR1 MNHEY and CDR2 SVGAGI. CDR3 DNA: TGTGCCAGCAGTTACTCGATCAAAGGTTACGAGCAGTACTTC. Protein: CASSYSIKGYEQYF.

The genes are TRBV19 and TRBJ2-3; 9 bases map to TRBD1. The CDR3 contains 16 residues. The germline V gene has CDR1 LNHDA and CDR2 SQIVND (reference sequence). Trimming removed 3 bases from V and 2 bases from J; junction bases left unmatched: 6. For the CDR3, the DNA is TGTGCCAGTAGTATTATAGGGACAGGGCTCACAGATACGCAGTATTTT. Amino acid sequence: CASSIIGTGLTDTQYF.

The chain joins TRBV7-8 to TRBJ2-1, with TRBD2 identical over 11 bases. J gave up 5 bases and V 5 bases, and 8 bases lay outside the gene matches. CDR3 length equals 16 residues. The germline gives CDR1 SGHVS, CDR2 FQNEAQ. The CDR3 is CASSVIIAGGNNEQFF. In DNA, the CDR3 is TGTGCCAGCAGCGTGATAATAGCGGGGGGGAACAATGAGCAGTTCTTC.

J is TRBJ2-1 and V is TRBV6-5; D could derive from TRBD1 or TRBD2 (5 bases each). Germline assignment: CDR1 MNHEY and CDR2 SVGAGI. This CDR3 is 12 amino acids long. V shed 8 bases and J shed 2 bases, with 7 bases lying between them. CDR3 residues: CASGGPYNEQFF. The DNA of the CDR3 is TGTGCCAGCGGGGGTCCCTACAATGAGCAGTTCTTC.

This clone was counted between two and nine times. V gene TRBV7-3 combines with J gene TRBJ1-5; D unresolved. This CDR3 has 14 residues. Germline CDR1 and CDR2: SGHTA and FQGTGA. Trimming removed 1 base at V and 0 bases at J, with 4 bases between. CDR3 region: CASSLIGSNQPQHF. CDR3 DNA: TGTGCCAGCAGCTTAATCGGTAGCAATCAGCCCCAGCATTTT.

This chain connects TRBV5-6 to TRBJ1-2; D is unresolved. The germline V and J ends were trimmed by 0 bases and 13 bases, with 10 bases remaining between them. The V gene's germline CDR1 is SGHDT and CDR2 YYEEEE. The CDR3 runs 11 residues. CDR3 region: CASSLGGVCTF. In nucleotides, the CDR3 is TGTGCCAGCAGCTTGGGCGGGGTTTGCACCTTC.

This sequence joins TRBV30 and TRBJ2-1; 8 bases agree with TRBD2. This CDR3 region has 17 residues. From germline, CDR1 is GTSNPN and CDR2 SVGIG (reference sequence). Trimming at V came to 3 bases and at J to 6 bases, leaving 16 bases not matched to a gene. The DNA of the CDR3 is TGTGCCTGGAGGTCCTTCGGTTGGACTAGCATCTCCAATGAGCAGTTCTTC. This gives the protein CAWRSFGWTSISNEQFF.

This clone occurred once. J is TRBJ2-7 and V is TRBV11-3; maybe TRBD2 (5 bases). Germline V gene lookup returns CDR1 SGHNT and CDR2 YENEEA. The V and J ends lost 8 bases and 4 bases respectively, with 9 bases between them. This CDR3 contains 11 residues. The CDR3 DNA sequence: TGTGCCAGCGGAACGGGGTACGAGCAGTACTTC. Encoded protein: CASGTGYEQYF.

V usage is TRBV9 and J usage is TRBJ2-1; TRBD2 aligns across 9 bases. Germline CDR1 SGDLS, CDR2 YYNGEE. The CDR3 is 16 amino acids. Germline trimming cut 3 bases from V and 1 base from J; bases unmatched to any gene: 5. CDR3 DNA: TGTGCCAGCAGCGCCAGCGGGGGGCTTTCCTACAATGAGCAGTTCTTC. Its translation: CASSASGGLSYNEQFF. The complete variable domain, with remaining parts taken from reference TRBV9 and TRBJ2-1, reads DSGVTQTPKHLITATGQRVTLRCSPRSGDLSVYWYQQSLDQGLQFLIQYYNGEERAKGNILERFSAQQFPDLHSELNLSSLELGDSALYFCASSASGGLSYNEQFFGPGTRLTVL.

The chain links TRBV29-1 to TRBJ1-4; D unresolved. The CDR3 has 11 amino acids. CDR1 and CDR2 (germline): SQVTM, ANQGSEA. V lost 7 bases, J lost 5 bases, and 8 bases lay in between. As DNA, the CDR3 is TGCAGCGGAGGTTTCAATGAAAAACTGTTTTTT. Protein: CSGGFNEKLFF.

The rearrangement uses TRBV11-2 and TRBJ2-3, with no clear D. The germline V and J ends were trimmed by 0 bases and 3 bases, with 4 bases remaining between them. From germline, CDR1 is SGHAT and CDR2 FQNNGV. The CDR3 length is 13 residues. CDR3 DNA: TGTGCCAGCAGCTTAGAAGTAACAGATACGCAGTATTTT. Amino acids: CASSLEVTDTQYF.

The chain carries TRBV11-2 and TRBJ2-3; D remains ambiguous. Germline V gene sequence: CDR1 SGHAT, CDR2 FQNNGV. V gave up 5 bases and J gave up 4 bases, with 13 bases separating them. The CDR3 is 14 residues long. DNA of the CDR3: TGTGCCAGCAGCCCGAACGGACGGTCAGATACGCAGTATTTT. Translating gives CASSPNGRSDTQYF.

The chain combines TRBV29-1 with TRBJ2-7; 7 bases agree with TRBD1. Germline V gene lookup returns CDR1 SQVTM and CDR2 ANQGSEA. The CDR3 runs 11 residues. After removal of 7 bases from V and 2 bases from J, the junction contained 2 bases not matched to a gene. Here the CDR3 reads CSGGTAYEQYF. CDR3 coding DNA: TGCAGCGGTGGGACAGCCTACGAGCAGTACTTC.

The chain combines TRBV9 with TRBJ2-1, with 15 bases that match TRBD2. J gave up 5 bases and V 4 bases, and 7 bases lay outside the gene matches. The germline V gene has CDR1 SGDLS and CDR2 YYNGEE. The CDR3 covers 17 residues. The CDR3 nucleotides read TGTGCCAGCAGCCCTAGGACTAGCGGGGGGGCGAACAATGAGCAGTTCTTC. The encoded protein is CASSPRTSGGANNEQFF.

V and J are TRBV6-5 and TRBJ2-5, with D perhaps matching TRBD1 (6 bases). V lost 7 bases and J 0 bases, leaving 9 bases between the germline ends. Germline values: CDR1 MNHEY, CDR2 SVGAGI. The CDR3 spans 13 residues. The CDR3: CASKDSYQETQYF. CDR3 sequence (DNA): TGTGCCAGCAAGGACAGTTACCAAGAGACCCAGTACTTC.

V gene TRBV6-1 combines with J gene TRBJ1-2; D unclear. The CDR3 length is 14 residues. The ends were cut back, 1 base at V and 5 bases at J, with 11 bases in the middle. Per the germline V gene, CDR1 is MNHNS and CDR2 is SASEGT. The CDR3 spells CASSEDLRSYGYTF. As DNA, the CDR3 is TGTGCCAGCAGTGAAGACCTGCGGAGTTATGGCTACACCTTC.

The chain uses TRBV28 and TRBJ1-5, with 12 positions matching TRBD1. The germline V gene encodes CDR1 MDHEN and CDR2 SYDVKM. Losses at the gene ends were 7 bases for V and 7 bases for J; bases not matched to a gene: 11. This CDR3 contains 16 residues. This CDR3 reads CASTTPGTGGLQPQHF. The CDR3 DNA reads TGTGCCAGCACTACTCCCGGGACAGGGGGCTTGCAGCCCCAGCATTTT.

This chain links TRBV18 with TRBJ2-7; D uncertain. Germline lookup yields CDR1 KGHSH and CDR2 LQKENI. This CDR3 spans 16 amino acids. V shed 0 bases and J shed 0 bases, with 12 bases lying between them. The CDR3 spells CASSPPKSFSSYEQYF. The CDR3 coding sequence is TGTGCCAGCTCACCACCTAAGTCTTTCAGCTCCTACGAGCAGTACTTC. Full variable domain (missing parts from reference TRBV18 and TRBJ2-7): NAGVMQNPRHLVRRRGQEARLRCSPMKGHSHVYWYRQLPEEGLKFMVYLQKENIIDESGMPKERFSAEFPKEGPSILRIQQVVRGDSAAYFCASSPPKSFSSYEQYFGPGTRLTVT.

CDR3 nucleotide sequence: TGTGCCAGCAGTTACGCGGGGAATGAGCAGTTCTTC. It is translated as CASSYAGNEQFF. The V and J genes are TRBV6-5 and TRBJ2-1, with D possibly TRBD2 on 6 matching bases. This CDR3 is 12 amino acids long. CDR1 MNHEY and CDR2 SVGAGI come from the germline V gene. The V and J ends lost 2 bases and 7 bases respectively, with 6 bases between them.

The rearrangement joins TRBV2 to TRBJ2-5; TRBD2 might be the D (5 bases). The CDR3 length is 14 residues. V was trimmed by 4 bases and J by 5 bases, leaving 14 bases between them. CDR1 and CDR2 from the germline V gene are SNHLY and FYNNEI. The CDR3 DNA sequence: TGTGCCAGCAGTGTCACACGCGGGTTGGAGACCCAGTACTTC. Residues: CASSVTRGLETQYF. The full variable domain, with the rest looked up from reference TRBV2 and TRBJ2-5, is EPEVTQTPSHQVTQMGQEVILRCVPISNHLYFYWYRQILGQKVEFLVSFYNNEISEKSEIFDDQFSVERPDGSNFTLKIRSTKLEDSAMYFCASSVTRGLETQYFGPGTRLLVL.

The genes are TRBV6-1 and TRBJ2-3; D is uncertain. CDR1 and CDR2 from the germline V gene are MNHNS and SASEGT. V was trimmed by 1 base and J by 4 bases, leaving 12 bases between them. The CDR3 runs to 15 residues. Here the CDR3 DNA reads TGTGCCAGCAGTGAAGGCTTTAAATGGGCAGATACGCAGTATTTT. Its protein is CASSEGFKWADTQYF.

This clone was seen more than once but under ten times. V usage is TRBV5-1 and J usage is TRBJ1-3; D is unresolved. Trimming stripped 4 bases from V and 0 bases from J, with 14 bases between. The CDR3 extends over 16 amino acids. Germline CDR1 SGHRS, CDR2 YFSETQ. In nucleotides, the CDR3 is TGCGCCAGCAGCCGTCAGGAGTTCCTCTCTGGAAACACCATATATTTT. It translates to CASSRQEFLSGNTIYF.

The gene calls are TRBV5-1 and TRBJ1-3, with a weak D call TRBD1 (6 bases). Trimming removed 3 bases at V and 4 bases at J, with 14 bases between. In germline, CDR1 is SGHRS, CDR2 YFSETQ. The CDR3 covers 15 residues. CDR3 DNA sequence: TGCGCCAGCAGCTCCCTACAGGGTGACGGAAACACCATATATTTT. Residues: CASSSLQGDGNTIYF.

The chain has TRBV20-1 and TRBJ2-7; D possibly uses TRBD1 or TRBD2 (5 bases each). V dropped 3 bases and J dropped 9 bases, with 12 bases sitting between them. CDR1 is DFQATT, CDR2 SNEGSKA, per germline (reference sequence). CDR3 length equals 11 residues. CDR3 sequence reads: CSARGPPGQYF. CDR3 DNA sequence: TGCAGTGCTAGGGGACCCCCCGGGCAGTACTTC.

This chain links TRBV28 with TRBJ2-7; D tentatively reads TRBD1 or TRBD2 (5 bases each). Per germline, CDR1 MDHEN and CDR2 SYDVKM. With 8 bases removed from V and 2 bases from J, the gap between germline ends came to 10 bases. CDR3 size: 12 residues. The CDR3 protein is CASRDETYEQYF. The DNA for the CDR3 is TGTGCCAGCCGGGACGAGACCTACGAGCAGTACTTC.

This chain links TRBV27 with TRBJ1-1, with D maybe TRBD1 (6 bases). There are 15 residues in the CDR3. Trimming took off 2 bases at V and 0 bases at J, with 10 bases between the two ends. Germline CDR1 reads MNHEY; CDR2 reads SMNVEV (reference sequence). CDR3: CASSLRPGVNTEAFF. The CDR3 DNA follows: TGTGCCAGCAGTTTAAGGCCAGGGGTGAACACTGAAGCTTTCTTT.

J is TRBJ1-2 and V is TRBV3-1 (or the pseudogene TRBV3-2); D remains unclear. Trimming cost V 3 bases and J 3 bases, with 5 bases left between them. This CDR3 contains 12 residues. Germline-derived CDR1 and CDR2 are LGHDT and YNNKEL (reference sequence). The CDR3 is CASSQQDYGYTF. The CDR3 DNA sequence: TGTGCCAGCAGCCAGCAGGACTATGGCTACACCTTC.

V is TRBV6-5 and J is TRBJ1-2, with 7 bases lining up with TRBD1. The CDR3 totals 13 residues. Germline lookup yields CDR1 MNHEY and CDR2 SVGAGI. J lost 8 bases, V lost 6 bases, and 9 bases had no gene match. CDR3 coding DNA: TGTGCCAGCAGCCCGGACAGGAACAGAGGCTACACCTTC. It is translated as CASSPDRNRGYTF.

The chain employs TRBV2 and TRBJ1-4; tentatively, D is TRBD1 (6 bases). Germline assignment: CDR1 SNHLY and CDR2 FYNNEI. V was cut by 3 bases and J by 8 bases, with 10 bases left in between. The CDR3 spans 13 residues. The CDR3 coding sequence is TGTGCCAGCAGTGAGGGGGCAGGAGAAAAACTGTTTTTT. Translating it yields CASSEGAGEKLFF. The entire variable domain, with the rest obtained from reference TRBV2 and TRBJ1-4, is as follows: EPEVTQTPSHQVTQMGQEVILRCVPISNHLYFYWYRQILGQKVEFLVSFYNNEISEKSEIFDDQFSVERPDGSNFTLKIRSTKLEDSAMYFCASSEGAGEKLFFGSGTQLSVL.